These 3 T cell receptor beta chains were all obtained from the same sample, sequenced in a study of blood T cells in healthy people across ages (dated by TCRdb to 2013 to 2016). Library generation was performed with 5' RACE. Sequenced on an Illumina HiSeq 2500. A second about 7 to 12 cycle PCR used a sample-barcoded 5' primer and a J-beta primer mix. Starting from the raw public reads, TCRdb applied fastp trimming at Q25, assembled clones with MiXCR and retained in-frame beta chains. Every distinct CDR3 protein forms one entry, paired with its most common genes and DNA. Present in this sample are some 940,000 distinct CDR3 sequences, roughly 29% of which were seen just once. The top ten hold roughly a tenth of the sample. The same specimen was also included in a second study, on T cells of mothers and their children.

The sequencing input was blood. The receptors originated from a woman aged 40 to 50 in good health.

The chain carries TRBV6-2 or TRBV6-3 and TRBJ2-7, with D uncertain. CDR1 and CDR2 (germline): MNHEY, SVGEGT. V lost 8 bases, J lost 5 bases, and 19 bases lay in between. CDR3 length: 14 amino acids. The DNA for the CDR3 is TGTGCCAGCTACACGACGGATGGGTCGGACGAGCAGTACTTC. This encodes CASYTTDGSDEQYF.

This clonotype was counted ten times or more. The V call is TRBV13, the J call TRBJ2-1; 9 bases map to TRBD1. This CDR3 region has 15 residues. Trimming cost V 5 bases and J 0 bases; bases outside gene matches: 2. Germline CDR1 reads PRHDT; CDR2 reads FYEKMQ (reference sequence). The CDR3 DNA is TGTGCCAGCAGCCACAGGGGGCACTCCTACAATGAGCAGTTCTTC. It is translated as CASSHRGHSYNEQFF.

This clonotype was detected a few times. V and J are TRBV20-1 and TRBJ1-2; 7 bases are shared with TRBD1. Per germline, CDR1 DFQATT and CDR2 SNEGSKA (reference sequence). After removal of 0 bases from V and 8 bases from J, the junction contained 9 bases not matched to a gene. This CDR3 spans 14 amino acids. This CDR3 is CSARDPDRVRGYTF. In nucleotides, the CDR3 is TGCAGTGCTAGAGACCCCGACAGGGTCCGGGGCTACACCTTC.